A selection of T cell receptor beta chains follows, all from one sample in a study of T cells in Graves' hyperthyroidism and ophthalmopathy. In TCRdb, the multiplex PCR reads were re-called with MiXCR into one record per CDR3 protein. Of about 560,000 distinct CDR3 sequences listed, over 15% are singletons. The sample comprised blood. These receptor sequences come from a woman aged 18-29 years with Graves' hyperthyroidism. Each CDR3 is given with its conserved first and last residue. The D gene is left open where the match is weak. Rows give clone size only sometimes, using once, few, many, or a class for an expanded clone.

j_call: TRBJ1-1
clone_size: many
d_call: -
v_call: TRBV7-2
cdr3_aa: CASSWDRQNTEAFF
cdr3_nt: TGTGCCAGCAGCTGGGACCGACAGAACACTGAAGCTTTCTTT

j_call: TRBJ1-1
clone_size: many
d_call: -
v_call: TRBV6-6
cdr3_aa: CASSYSNMNTEAFF
cdr3_nt: TGTGCCAGCAGTTACTCGAATATGAACACTGAAGCTTTCTTT

j_call: TRBJ2-1
clone_size: -
d_call: -
v_call: TRBV27
cdr3_aa: CASTPLAGLNNEQFF
cdr3_nt: TGTGCCAGCACCCCATTGGCGGGACTCAACAATGAGCAGTTCTTC

j_call: TRBJ1-6
clone_size: few
d_call: TRBD1
v_call: TRBV5-1
cdr3_aa: CASSLDPVTGGEQSPLHF
cdr3_nt: TGCGCCAGCAGCCTGGATCCCGTGACAGGGGGCGAGCAGTCACCCCTCCACTTT

j_call: TRBJ2-5
clone_size: many
d_call: -
v_call: TRBV12-3/TRBV12-4
cdr3_aa: CASSLSGRETQYF
cdr3_nt: TGTGCCAGCAGTTTAAGTGGCAGAGAGACCCAGTACTTC

j_call: TRBJ2-6
clone_size: few
d_call: -
v_call: TRBV7-2
cdr3_aa: CASSLAGFGGANVLTF
cdr3_nt: TGTGCCAGCAGCTTAGCGGGGTTCGGGGGGGCCAACGTCCTGACTTTC

j_call: TRBJ1-1
clone_size: -
d_call: -
v_call: TRBV6-1
cdr3_aa: CASSRIQGGGTEAFF
cdr3_nt: TGTGCCAGCAGTCGAATACAGGGAGGAGGCACTGAAGCTTTCTTT

j_call: TRBJ2-1
clone_size: -
d_call: TRBD1
v_call: TRBV13
cdr3_aa: CASSWDRERNEQFF
cdr3_nt: TGTGCCAGCAGCTGGGACAGGGAGCGGAATGAGCAGTTCTTC

j_call: TRBJ2-1
clone_size: many
d_call: -
v_call: TRBV2
cdr3_aa: CASNTPGRPEEQFF
cdr3_nt: TGTGCCAGCAATACTCCGGGACGACCAGAAGAGCAGTTCTTC

j_call: TRBJ2-3
clone_size: -
d_call: TRBD1
v_call: TRBV4-1
cdr3_aa: CASSPFAGGGTDTQYF
cdr3_nt: TGCGCCAGCAGCCCCTTTGCAGGGGGCGGCACAGATACGCAGTATTTT

j_call: TRBJ2-2
clone_size: -
d_call: -
v_call: TRBV15
cdr3_aa: CATNVGAAGELFF
cdr3_nt: TGTGCCACGAACGTAGGGGCCGCCGGGGAGCTGTTTTTT

j_call: TRBJ1-4
clone_size: -
d_call: -
v_call: TRBV29-1
cdr3_aa: CSGRGGYGKLFF
cdr3_nt: TGCAGCGGTCGGGGGGGGTATGGAAAACTGTTTTTT

j_call: TRBJ2-3
clone_size: -
d_call: -
v_call: TRBV6-5
cdr3_aa: CASGTGPSTDTQYF
cdr3_nt: TGTGCCAGCGGTACTGGTCCTAGCACAGATACGCAGTATTTT

j_call: TRBJ2-2
clone_size: many
d_call: -
v_call: TRBV12-3/TRBV12-4
cdr3_aa: CASGNTGELFF
cdr3_nt: TGTGCCAGCGGAAACACCGGGGAGCTGTTTTTT

j_call: TRBJ1-3
clone_size: -
d_call: -
v_call: TRBV5-1
cdr3_aa: CASSPGGHTGNTIYF
cdr3_nt: TGCGCCAGCAGCCCCGGGGGCCATACTGGAAACACCATATATTTT

j_call: TRBJ2-3
clone_size: few
d_call: TRBD1
v_call: TRBV29-1
cdr3_aa: CSVARGPVTDTQYF
cdr3_nt: TGCAGCGTTGCCAGGGGGCCGGTCACAGATACGCAGTATTTT

j_call: TRBJ2-1
clone_size: many
d_call: TRBD1
v_call: TRBV11-2
cdr3_aa: CASSLEGTGDEQFF
cdr3_nt: TGTGCCAGCAGCTTAGAAGGGACAGGGGATGAGCAGTTCTTC

j_call: TRBJ1-1
clone_size: many
d_call: -
v_call: TRBV19
cdr3_aa: CASSAPVLSGGATEAFF
cdr3_nt: TGTGCCAGTAGTGCTCCGGTCTTATCGGGGGGGGCGACTGAAGCTTTCTTT

j_call: TRBJ2-1
clone_size: many
d_call: -
v_call: TRBV20-1
cdr3_aa: CSATLVWNEQFF
cdr3_nt: TGCAGTGCTACCCTGGTCTGGAATGAGCAGTTCTTC

j_call: TRBJ2-7
clone_size: -
d_call: -
v_call: TRBV4-2
cdr3_aa: CASSQQLLTYEQYF
cdr3_nt: TGTGCCAGCAGCCAACAACTCCTTACCTACGAGCAGTACTTC

j_call: TRBJ2-1
clone_size: few
d_call: -
v_call: TRBV14
cdr3_aa: CASSSGYTEQFF
cdr3_nt: TGTGCCAGCAGCTCGGGGTACACTGAGCAGTTCTTC

j_call: TRBJ2-5
clone_size: few
d_call: TRBD2
v_call: TRBV7-6
cdr3_aa: CASGLAGVQETQYF
cdr3_nt: TGTGCCAGCGGACTAGCGGGGGTGCAAGAGACCCAGTACTTC

j_call: TRBJ2-1
clone_size: -
d_call: TRBD2
v_call: TRBV5-5
cdr3_aa: CASSNQMGLAGVGSYNEQFF
cdr3_nt: TGTGCCAGCAGTAACCAGATGGGGCTAGCGGGAGTCGGCTCCTACAATGAGCAGTTCTTC

j_call: TRBJ2-1
clone_size: many
d_call: -
v_call: TRBV2
cdr3_aa: CASSDSSVHNEQFF
cdr3_nt: TGTGCCAGCAGTGACAGTAGCGTCCACAATGAGCAGTTCTTC

j_call: TRBJ2-7
clone_size: many
d_call: TRBD2
v_call: TRBV20-1
cdr3_aa: CSAIRPSGDYEQYF
cdr3_nt: TGCAGTGCTATTCGGCCTAGCGGTGACTACGAGCAGTACTTC

j_call: TRBJ2-3
clone_size: many
d_call: -
v_call: TRBV27
cdr3_aa: CASSWGSRVSTDTQYF
cdr3_nt: TGTGCCAGCAGTTGGGGAAGCCGGGTCTCCACAGATACGCAGTATTTT

j_call: TRBJ2-3
clone_size: few
d_call: TRBD2
v_call: TRBV6-4
cdr3_aa: CASSEGLASTDTQYF
cdr3_nt: TGTGCCAGCAGTGAGGGACTAGCTAGCACAGATACGCAGTATTTT

j_call: TRBJ2-7
clone_size: many
d_call: -
v_call: TRBV7-9
cdr3_aa: CASSQDLSYEQYF
cdr3_nt: TGTGCCAGCAGCCAGGACCTATCCTACGAGCAGTACTTC

j_call: TRBJ2-2
clone_size: many
d_call: TRBD1
v_call: TRBV6-2/TRBV6-3
cdr3_aa: CATRRQGETGELFF
cdr3_nt: TGTGCCACCAGGCGGCAGGGGGAGACCGGGGAGCTGTTTTTT

j_call: TRBJ2-7
clone_size: few
d_call: -
v_call: TRBV27
cdr3_aa: CASSFGDGTSYEQYF
cdr3_nt: TGTGCCAGCAGTTTTGGGGACGGGACCTCCTACGAGCAGTACTTC

j_call: TRBJ2-1
clone_size: few
d_call: -
v_call: TRBV4-3
cdr3_aa: CASSQLSRDEQFF
cdr3_nt: TGCGCCAGCAGCCAACTCTCCCGCGATGAGCAGTTCTTC

j_call: TRBJ2-5
clone_size: few
d_call: TRBD2
v_call: TRBV4-3
cdr3_aa: CASSQGSGGVWETQYF
cdr3_nt: TGCGCCAGCAGCCAAGGGTCCGGGGGGGTATGGGAGACCCAGTACTTC

j_call: TRBJ2-1
clone_size: -
d_call: TRBD2
v_call: TRBV12-3/TRBV12-4
cdr3_aa: CASSLTPAGVFNEQFF
cdr3_nt: TGTGCCAGCAGTTTGACTCCTGCGGGAGTTTTCAATGAGCAGTTCTTC

j_call: TRBJ2-7
clone_size: few
d_call: -
v_call: TRBV4-1
cdr3_aa: CASSQPGTSYEQYF
cdr3_nt: TGCGCCAGCAGCCAACCAGGAACCTCCTACGAGCAGTACTTC

j_call: TRBJ2-7
clone_size: few
d_call: TRBD1
v_call: TRBV2
cdr3_aa: CASKMDRDYEQYF
cdr3_nt: TGTGCCAGCAAAATGGACAGGGATTACGAGCAGTACTTC

j_call: TRBJ2-3
clone_size: many
d_call: TRBD2
v_call: TRBV7-2
cdr3_aa: CASSFGGSIGDTQYF
cdr3_nt: TGTGCCAGCAGCTTCGGCGGGAGTATAGGAGATACGCAGTATTTT

j_call: TRBJ2-5
clone_size: few
d_call: -
v_call: TRBV2
cdr3_aa: CASSEGSLPQETQYF
cdr3_nt: TGTGCCAGCAGTGAGGGAAGCTTACCCCAAGAGACCCAGTACTTC